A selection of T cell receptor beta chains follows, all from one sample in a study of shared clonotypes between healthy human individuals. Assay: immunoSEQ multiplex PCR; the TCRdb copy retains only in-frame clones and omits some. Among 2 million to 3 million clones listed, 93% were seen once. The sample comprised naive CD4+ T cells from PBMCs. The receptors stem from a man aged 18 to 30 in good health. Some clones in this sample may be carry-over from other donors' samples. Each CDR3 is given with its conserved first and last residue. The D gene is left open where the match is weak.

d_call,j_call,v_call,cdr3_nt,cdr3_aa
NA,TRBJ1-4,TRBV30,TGTGCCTGGAGCCCAAGGCAGGGGATATTCACTAATGAAAAACTGTTTTTT,CAWSPRQGIFTNEKLFF
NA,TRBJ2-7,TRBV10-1,TGCGCCAGCAGTGAAGGGGGGGTGAGCGAGCAGTACTTC,CASSEGGVSEQYF
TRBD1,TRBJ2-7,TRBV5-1,TGCGCCAGCAGCCTCCTGACAGGGGGTTCCTACGAGCAGTACTTC,CASSLLTGGSYEQYF
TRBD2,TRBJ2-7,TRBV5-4,TGTGCCAGCAGCTTAGGGCAGCGGGGAACCTACGAGCAGTACTTC,CASSLGQRGTYEQYF
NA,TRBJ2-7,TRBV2,TGTGCCAGCAGTTTTCGACTGTTGTCCTACGAGCAGTACTTC,CASSFRLLSYEQYF
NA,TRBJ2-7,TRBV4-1,TGCGCCAGCAGCCAAGATCTCACGGCTCCCTACGAGCAGTACTTC,CASSQDLTAPYEQYF
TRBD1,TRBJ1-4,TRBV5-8,TGTGCCAGCAGCTTGGACAGGGGAGGCACAACTAATGAAAAACTGTTTTTT,CASSLDRGGTTNEKLFF
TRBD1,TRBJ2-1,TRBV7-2,TGTGCCAGCAGCCCCTTTCCGGGACAGCACCATGAGCAGTTCTTC,CASSPFPGQHHEQFF
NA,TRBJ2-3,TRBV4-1,TGCGCCAGCAGCCAAGAGGGGGGCCGCTCCGGTCGGGAGCAGTATTTT,CASSQEGGRSGREQYF
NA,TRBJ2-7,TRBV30,TGTGCCTGGAGGGTCGACGGTACCTACGAGCAGTACTTC,CAWRVDGTYEQYF